This T cell receptor (beta chain) stems from a study of breast tumors, draining lymph nodes, adjacent tissues. TCRdb analysed the multiplex PCR reads with MiXCR anew, one entry per CDR3 protein. Among about 140,000 distinct CDR3 sequences listed, 20% to 25% were seen once. The lymph nodes were axillary draining lymph nodes from breast cancer patients. Material: axillary lymph node tissue. The receptor comes from a female donor with breast cancer. Some clones in this sample may be carry-over from other donors' samples.

CDR3 nucleotide sequence: TGTGCCAGCAGCCTAAATCAAAGGGGTGAAGCTTTCTTT. Amino acid sequence: CASSLNQRGEAFF. The chain links TRBV14 to TRBJ1-1, with D possibly matching TRBD1 (5 bases). This CDR3 spans 13 amino acids. Germline V gene data show CDR1 as SGHDN and CDR2 as FVKESK. Trimming stripped 4 bases from V and 7 bases from J, with 13 bases between. The complete variable domain, with remaining parts taken from reference TRBV14 and TRBJ1-1, reads EAGVTQFPSHSVIEKGQTVTLRCDPISGHDNLYWYRRVMGKEIKFLLHFVKESKQDESGMPNNRFLAERTGGTYSTLKVQPAELEDSGVYFCASSLNQRGEAFFGQGTRLTVV.